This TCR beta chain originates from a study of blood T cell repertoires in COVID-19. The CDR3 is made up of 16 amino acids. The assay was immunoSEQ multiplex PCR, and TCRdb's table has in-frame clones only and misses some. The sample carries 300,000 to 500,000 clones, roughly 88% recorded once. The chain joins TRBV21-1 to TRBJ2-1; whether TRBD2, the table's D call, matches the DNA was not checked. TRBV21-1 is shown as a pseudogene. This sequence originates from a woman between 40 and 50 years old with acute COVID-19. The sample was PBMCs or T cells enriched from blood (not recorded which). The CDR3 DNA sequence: TGTGCCAGCAGCAAACTAGCGGGGGGTTACGACAATGAGCAGTTCTTC. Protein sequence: CASSKLAGGYDNEQFF.